Listed below are T cell receptor beta chains from one sample, sequenced in a study of blood T cell repertoires in COVID-19. This table comes from immunoSEQ multiplex PCR, and its TCRdb copy is limited to in-frame clones, with some not included. This table has hundreds of thousands of clones, less than 90% appearing once. The sample consisted of peripheral blood. Receptors originate from a woman between 65 and 79 years old with active or convalescent COVID-19. The CDR3 runs from the conserved cysteine through the conserved F or W. A D gene is named only where the DNA matches it firmly. For some rows the clone size is stated as once, few or many, or as a class when expanded; others skip it.

>TRBJ2-7|NA|13|TRBV5-5|NA
TGTGCCAGCAGTTCTCTACAGAGATACGAGCAGTACTTC
CASSSLQRYEQYF
>TRBJ1-2|NA|13|TRBV19|NA
TGTGCCAGTAACGTGGACAGCAGTTATGGCTACACCTTC
CASNVDSSYGYTF
>TRBJ1-2|NA|14|TRBV5-5|TRBD1
TGTGCCAGCAGCTGGGGGGACAGGGGATATGGCTACACCTTC
CASSWGDRGYGYTF
>TRBJ1-3|NA|16|TRBV5-4|NA
TGTGCCAGCAGCCCCGCGGGGGGCTTCTCTGGAAACACCATATATTTT
CASSPAGGFSGNTIYF
>TRBJ1-5|NA|14|TRBV28|NA
TGTGCCAGCAGTTTAGTGGCACAGAATCAGCCCCAGCATTTT
CASSLVAQNQPQHF
>TRBJ1-2|NA|15|TRBV5-1|NA
TGCGCCAGCAGCCCGGCGACAGCCATGAACTATGGCTACACCTTC
CASSPATAMNYGYTF
>TRBJ1-3|NA|16|TRBV5-1|TRBD1
TGCGCCAGCAGCGCGCAGGGGGCGCGTTCTGGAAACACCATATATTTT
CASSAQGARSGNTIYF
>TRBJ1-1|NA|14|TRBV3-1/TRBV3-2|NA
TGTGCCAGCATCCGGACGACAGAGAACACTGAAGCTTTCTTT
CASIRTTENTEAFF
>TRBJ2-7|NA|13|TRBV15|NA
TGTGCCACCAGCAGGGGACTTCTCTACGAGCAGTACTTC
CATSRGLLYEQYF
>TRBJ2-5|NA|15|TRBV6-5|TRBD1
TGTGCCAGCACCCGACAGGGGACAACACAAGAGACCCAGTACTTC
CASTRQGTTQETQYF
>TRBJ2-5|NA|14|TRBV5-1|TRBD2
TGCGCCAGCTCCACCGGGACTACGGAGGAGACCCAGTACTTC
CASSTGTTEETQYF
>TRBJ1-2|NA|13|TRBV28|NA
TGTGCCAGCAGTTTTTCGACAGGACATGGCTACACCTTC
CASSFSTGHGYTF
>TRBJ2-2|NA|16|TRBV11-3|TRBD2
TGTGCCAGCAGCTTAGGGTTAGCGGGAGCAACCGGGGAGCTGTTTTTT
CASSLGLAGATGELFF
>TRBJ2-7|few|12|TRBV23-1|NA
TGCGCCAGCAGTCTCCCGGAGAAAGTGCAGTACTTC
CASSLPEKVQYF
>TRBJ1-5|NA|14|TRBV19|NA
TGTGCCAGTAGTACGGGGGGCAACAATCAGCCCCAGCATTTT
CASSTGGNNQPQHF
>TRBJ1-2|NA|15|TRBV4-3|NA
TGCGCCAGCAGCCAAGCCCTCTTGGACTTGTATGGCTACACCTTC
CASSQALLDLYGYTF
>TRBJ2-2|NA|15|TRBV7-8|NA
TGTGCCAGCAGCTTAGGACTCCCAAGCACCGGGGAGCTGTTTTTT
CASSLGLPSTGELFF
>TRBJ1-5|NA|19|TRBV5-5|NA
TGTGCCAGCAGCGTCGGACCAGGCTACGAAGAGGGCCTAAATCAGCCCCAGCATTTT
CASSVGPGYEEGLNQPQHF
>TRBJ2-3|once|19|TRBV28|NA
TGTGCCAGCAGCCCCCGGGGAGGAATAATATACCCTAGCACAGATACGCAGTATTTT
CASSPRGGIIYPSTDTQYF
>TRBJ1-5|few|13|TRBV9|NA
TGTGCCAGCAGCGTGACAGGTAATCAGCCCCAGCATTTT
CASSVTGNQPQHF
>TRBJ2-3|NA|16|TRBV5-6|TRBD2
TGTGCCAGCATCCTCGAGCGGGGGGCGAGAACAGATACGCAGTATTTT
CASILERGARTDTQYF
>TRBJ1-2|NA|15|TRBV4-2|NA
TGTGCCAGCAGCCCTCAAACCGCCAGGGAGGGCGGCTACACCTTC
CASSPQTAREGGYTF
>TRBJ2-3|NA|12|TRBV2|NA
TGTGCCAGCAGAAACAGGGCAGATACGCAGTATTTT
CASRNRADTQYF
>TRBJ1-2|NA|13|TRBV9|TRBD1
TGTGCCAGCAGCCAGGGACAGGGGGAGAAGTACACCTTC
CASSQGQGEKYTF
>TRBJ1-3|NA|16|TRBV16|NA
TGTGCCAGCACCTCCTCCCCGGGTCTCTCTGGAAACACCATATATTTT
CASTSSPGLSGNTIYF
>TRBJ2-6|NA|15|TRBV2|TRBD2
TGTGCCACCCGGACTAGCGGGGCTGGGGCCAACGTCCTGACTTTC
CATRTSGAGANVLTF
>TRBJ1-1|NA|19|TRBV4-3|TRBD1
TGCGCCAGCAGCCAAGAATGGGTACTAGGGACAGGCGCTAACACTGAAGCTTTCTTT
CASSQEWVLGTGANTEAFF
>TRBJ1-4|NA|14|TRBV5-1|NA
TGCGCCAGCAGCTTGAACCCGGCTAATGAAAAACTGTTTTTT
CASSLNPANEKLFF
>TRBJ2-5|NA|15|TRBV19|NA
TGTGCCAGTAGTCCCTATGAGGCCTTGAAGGAGACCCAGTACTTC
CASSPYEALKETQYF
>TRBJ1-5|NA|16|TRBV4-2|NA
TGTGCCAGCAGCCAAGAAGAGGATCAGGGCCATCAGCCCCAGCATTTT
CASSQEEDQGHQPQHF
>TRBJ2-5|NA|13|TRBV6-5|NA
TGTGCCAGCAGGGCAGCGCTCCAAGAGACCCAGTACTTC
CASRAALQETQYF
>TRBJ1-3|NA|14|TRBV5-5|NA
TGTGCCAGCAGCTGGGGGGGCTCTGGAAACACCATATATTTT
CASSWGGSGNTIYF
>TRBJ2-2|NA|15|TRBV28|TRBD2
TGTGCCAGCAGACTAGCGGGAGTTTCCACCGGGGAGCTGTTTTTT
CASRLAGVSTGELFF
>TRBJ1-4|NA|11|TRBV28|NA
TGTGCCAGCAGTCTGAATGAAAAACTGTTTTTT
CASSLNEKLFF
>TRBJ2-6|NA|16|TRBV5-1|NA
TGCGCCAGCAGCGAATCTCCGGTCTCTGGGGCCAACGTCCTGACTTTC
CASSESPVSGANVLTF
>TRBJ1-1|NA|14|TRBV5-6|TRBD1
TGTGCCAGCAGCGGGGACAGGGGGCGTACTGAAGCTTTCTTT
CASSGDRGRTEAFF
>TRBJ2-6|NA|17|TRBV7-2|NA
TGTGCCAGCAGCCGCAACAGTCCCTCGGGGGGGGCCAACGTCCTGACTTTC
CASSRNSPSGGANVLTF
>TRBJ2-7|NA|15|TRBV7-2|TRBD1
TGTGCCAGCAGCTTAAGGACAGGGGGCGAGTACGAGCAGTACTTC
CASSLRTGGEYEQYF
>TRBJ2-5|few|13|TRBV7-2|NA
TGTGCCAGCAGCTTTGCTAGCGTGGAGACCCAGTACTTC
CASSFASVETQYF
>TRBJ2-7|NA|17|TRBV21-1|NA
TGTGCCAGCAGCAAAGGACCCTTACTAGCGGGGGAAAACGAGCAGTACTTC
CASSKGPLLAGENEQYF
>TRBJ2-2|once|16|TRBV7-8|TRBD2
TGTGCCAGCAGCTTAGAAGCGGGACCCAACACCGGGGAGCTGTTTTTT
CASSLEAGPNTGELFF
>TRBJ2-1|NA|13|TRBV27|NA
TGTGCCAGCAGCCCACAGCAGGGGTATGAGCAGTTCTTC
CASSPQQGYEQFF
>TRBJ1-5|NA|12|TRBV5-8|NA
TGTGCCAGCAGCTTGCACAATCAGCCCCAGCATTTT
CASSLHNQPQHF
>TRBJ1-2|NA|15|TRBV28|NA
TGTGCCAGCAGTTTTTCCCCGGGACTTGCCTATGGCTACACCTTC
CASSFSPGLAYGYTF
>TRBJ1-3|NA|15|TRBV11-3|TRBD1
TGTGCCAGCAGCTCTGGAGCGGGCACAGGGGACACCATATATTTT
CASSSGAGTGDTIYF
>TRBJ2-5|NA|13|TRBV11-1|NA
TGTGCCAGCAGACTGGAGCTCCAAGAGACCCAGTACTTC
CASRLELQETQYF
>TRBJ2-4|NA|13|TRBV2|TRBD1
TGTGCCAGCAGTGAAACAGGGGGTAACATTCAGTACTTC
CASSETGGNIQYF
>TRBJ1-4|NA|15|TRBV4-2|TRBD1
TGTGCCAGCAGCCACTCCGGGACAGCCAATGAAAAACTGTTTTTT
CASSHSGTANEKLFF
>TRBJ1-3|NA|14|TRBV7-2|NA
TGTGCCAGCAGCTTAGAGGGTTGGGAGGGCACCATATATTTT
CASSLEGWEGTIYF
>TRBJ1-2|NA|15|TRBV6-5|TRBD1
TGTGCCAGCAGTCCATGGACGACAGGGAACTATGGCTACACCTTC
CASSPWTTGNYGYTF
>TRBJ1-2|NA|17|TRBV18|TRBD1
TGTGCCAGCTCTCCAGACACAGGGGGCATAGCTAACTATGGCTACACCTTC
CASSPDTGGIANYGYTF
>TRBJ2-1|NA|17|TRBV4-1|TRBD2
TGCGCCAGCAGCCAAGTTCGGGGACTAGCGGGAGTAAATGAGCAGTTCTTC
CASSQVRGLAGVNEQFF
>TRBJ1-2|NA|14|TRBV28|NA
TGTGCCAGCAGCTCGGGGATAAGCGGCTATGGCTACACCTTC
CASSSGISGYGYTF
>TRBJ1-6|few|15|TRBV9|TRBD1
TGTGCCAGCAGCGAACAGGGGTTTGTGGATTCACCCCTCCACTTT
CASSEQGFVDSPLHF